What follows are 3 T cell receptor beta chains derived from one specimen sequenced in a study of blood T cell repertoires in COVID-19. Repertoires were generated with immunoSEQ multiplex PCR, while TCRdb's copy carries only in-frame clones and drops some. Among about 66,000 clones listed, under 90% were seen once. The sequencing sample was made of peripheral blood. These receptors all stem from a man aged 55 to 70 with acute or convalescent COVID-19.

This clone is a singleton in its sample. The J gene is TRBJ1-1, the V gene TRBV2, with 8 positions matching TRBD1. V gave up 4 bases and J gave up 2 bases; unmatched junction bases: 3. The CDR3 runs to 14 residues. The germline CDR1 and CDR2 sequences are SNHLY and FYNNEI. The CDR3 coding sequence is TGTGCCAGCAGTGTCGGACAGGGCAACACTGAAGCTTTCTTT. Protein: CASSVGQGNTEAFF. Full variable domain (rest looked up from reference TRBV2 and TRBJ1-1): EPEVTQTPSHQVTQMGQEVILRCVPISNHLYFYWYRQILGQKVEFLVSFYNNEISEKSEIFDDQFSVERPDGSNFTLKIRSTKLEDSAMYFCASSVGQGNTEAFFGQGTRLTVV.

The CDR3 DNA sequence: TGTGCCAGCAGTTTTTCCGTCGGGTACGAGCAGTACTTC. Amino acids: CASSFSVGYEQYF. The chain joins TRBV12-3 or TRBV12-4 to TRBJ2-7, with D hard to call. This CDR3 spans 13 amino acids. Trimming left V 3 bases short and J 4 bases short, with 10 bases between.

The V and J genes are TRBV5-4 and TRBJ2-3; D remains unclear. Trimming stripped 1 base from V and 1 base from J, with 4 bases between. Germline V gene lookup returns CDR1 SGHNT and CDR2 YYREEE (reference sequence). The CDR3 covers 13 residues. CDR3 in amino acids: CASSLTGTDTQYF. The CDR3 coding sequence is TGTGCCAGCAGCTTGACGGGCACAGATACGCAGTATTTT.